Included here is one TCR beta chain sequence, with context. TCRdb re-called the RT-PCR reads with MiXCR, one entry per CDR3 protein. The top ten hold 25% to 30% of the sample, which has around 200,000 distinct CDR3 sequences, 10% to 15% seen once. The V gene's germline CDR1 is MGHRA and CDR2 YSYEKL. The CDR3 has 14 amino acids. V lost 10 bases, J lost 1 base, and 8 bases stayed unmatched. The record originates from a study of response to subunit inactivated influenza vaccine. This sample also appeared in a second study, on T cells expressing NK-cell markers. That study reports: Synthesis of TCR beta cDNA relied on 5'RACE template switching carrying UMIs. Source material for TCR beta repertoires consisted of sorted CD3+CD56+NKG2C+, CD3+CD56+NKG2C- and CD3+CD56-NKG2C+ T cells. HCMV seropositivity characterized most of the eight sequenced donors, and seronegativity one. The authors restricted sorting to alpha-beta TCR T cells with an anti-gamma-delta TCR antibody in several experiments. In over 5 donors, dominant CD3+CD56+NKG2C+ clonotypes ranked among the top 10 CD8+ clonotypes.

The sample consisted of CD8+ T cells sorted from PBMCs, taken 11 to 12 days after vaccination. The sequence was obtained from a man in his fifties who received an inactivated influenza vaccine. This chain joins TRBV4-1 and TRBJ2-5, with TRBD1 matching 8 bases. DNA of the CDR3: TGCGCCATCGTACGACAGGGGTTCCAAGAGACCCAGTACTTC. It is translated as CAIVRQGFQETQYF.